The rows below give T cell receptor beta chains drawn from one sample of a study of PD-L1 blockade in urothelial cancer. Repertoires were generated with immunoSEQ multiplex PCR, while TCRdb's copy carries only in-frame clones and drops some. Of about 52,000 clones detected, approximately 80% appear once; the ten largest clones hold 3% to 4.5%. Here the sequenced sample was PBMCs, taken around atezolizumab (anti-PD-L1) treatment. The source of these receptors is a man between 65 and 85 years old with urothelial cancer. Both conserved end residues are part of each CDR3. A D gene is named only where the DNA matches it firmly. Expanded clones are given a class, and other clones once, few, many or no size at all.

TRBV6-5	-	TRBJ1-1	TRBD1	TGTGCCAGCAGTGCTCCAGGGGGCATGAACACTGAAGCTTTCTTT	CASSAPGGMNTEAFF
TRBV7-3	-	TRBJ2-2	TRBD2	TGTGCCAGCAGCTTAACGGGACTAGCGGGTTCATTCACCGGGGAGCTGTTTTTT	CASSLTGLAGSFTGELFF
TRBV4-1	-	TRBJ2-5	-	TGCGCCAGCAGCCAAGACAGGGGAGAGACCCAGTACTTC	CASSQDRGETQYF
TRBV5-4	-	TRBJ1-2	-	TGTGCCAGCAGCTTGGAACGGTTAAATGGCTACACCTTC	CASSLERLNGYTF
TRBV19	-	TRBJ2-1	TRBD2	TGTGCCAGTAGTATTCGGGCTAGCGGGACCTTTCTGCTCTTC	CASSIRASGTFLLF
TRBV7-8	few	TRBJ2-7	TRBD1	TGTGCCAGCAGCTTAGCACAGGGGGCTACCTACGAGCAGTACTTC	CASSLAQGATYEQYF
TRBV12-5	-	TRBJ2-6	TRBD1	TGTGCTAGTGGTTCACCATCGGACAGGGGATACTCTGGGGCCAACGTCCTGACTTTC	CASGSPSDRGYSGANVLTF
TRBV20-1	-	TRBJ2-1	TRBD1	TGCAGTGCTAGTTGGACAGGTGGGCAGTTCTTC	CSASWTGGQFF
TRBV23-1	-	TRBJ2-5	-	TGCGCCAGCAGTCCTCCAGGGGTCCAAGAGACCCAGTACTTC	CASSPPGVQETQYF
TRBV10-1	-	TRBJ2-7	TRBD2	TGCGCCAGCAGTGAGACTAGCGGGAGCTACGAGCAGTACTTC	CASSETSGSYEQYF
TRBV7-9	-	TRBJ1-4	-	TGTGCCAGCAGCCTGCTCGGGCTCCGGGGTGAAAAACTGTTTTTT	CASSLLGLRGEKLFF
TRBV5-1	-	TRBJ2-2	TRBD1	TGCGCCAGCAGCCGGGGACAGTCGAACACCGGGGAGCTGTTTTTT	CASSRGQSNTGELFF
TRBV5-8	few	TRBJ2-3	TRBD1	TGTGCCAGCAGGACAGGGGCTAGCACAGATACGCAGTATTTT	CASRTGASTDTQYF
TRBV9	-	TRBJ2-1	-	TGTGCCAGCAGCGTAGGAGCGAGCTCCTACAATGAGCAGTTCTTC	CASSVGASSYNEQFF
TRBV28	-	TRBJ2-5	TRBD1	TGTGCCAGCAGATCCGGGACAGGGGGTGCAGAGACCCAGTACTTC	CASRSGTGGAETQYF
TRBV6-6	-	TRBJ1-2	TRBD1	TGTGCCAGCAGTTACCCCGGGACAGCCCACTTC	CASSYPGTAHF
TRBV9	-	TRBJ2-5	-	TGTGCCAGCAGCGTAGCGGAGGACCAAGAGACCCAGTACTTC	CASSVAEDQETQYF
TRBV15	-	TRBJ1-5	-	TGTGCCACCAGCAGAGATTCGAATTTAGGAGAGGGCAATCAGCCCCAGCATTTT	CATSRDSNLGEGNQPQHF
TRBV27	-	TRBJ2-7	TRBD1	TGTGCCAGCAGTTCGTACCGGGACAGGGGTACCGAGCAGTACTTC	CASSSYRDRGTEQYF
TRBV7-9	few	TRBJ1-2	-	TGTGCCAGCAGCTTAGGACAGAGCTATGGCTACACCTTC	CASSLGQSYGYTF
TRBV27	-	TRBJ2-2	-	TGTGCCAGCATCATAGCGAACACCGGGGAGCTGTTTTTT	CASIIANTGELFF
TRBV7-2	-	TRBJ2-3	-	TGTGCCAGCAGCTTCCTTCCCGTTGAGACAGATACGCAGTATTTT	CASSFLPVETDTQYF
TRBV11-3	-	TRBJ2-3	TRBD2	TGTGCCAGCAGCCGTCGCAATAGCGGGATCACAGATACGCAGTATTTT	CASSRRNSGITDTQYF
TRBV11-3	-	TRBJ2-5	TRBD2	TGTGCCAGCAGCTCACGTCTCGGGGGTAGCGGGGGCCCTCCGACCCAGTACTTC	CASSSRLGGSGGPPTQYF
TRBV4-3	-	TRBJ1-2	TRBD1	TGCGCCAGCAGCCAAGATACCGGACAGGGAGTCTATGGCTACACCTTC	CASSQDTGQGVYGYTF
TRBV4-2	-	TRBJ2-2	-	TGTGCCAGCAGCCAGGACGACAGAAGCACCGGGGAGCTGTTTTTT	CASSQDDRSTGELFF